This T cell receptor (beta chain) was identified during a study of blood T cell repertoires in COVID-19. At the level of the study: T cells, B-cell-depleted T cells, or PBMCs provided the cDNA or gDNA that served as material.

With 6 bases clipped from V and 8 bases from J, the junction kept 17 bases outside the gene matches. CDR1 and CDR2 from the germline V gene are PRHDT and FYEKMQ (reference sequence). The CDR3 totals 16 residues. Method: immunoSEQ multiplex PCR; TCRdb's copy keeps in-frame clones and lacks some. This sample has 100,000 to 150,000 clones, with approximately 86% found just once. This sequence was found in a woman aged 70-85 years with COVID-19, enrolled during active disease. V and J are TRBV13 and TRBJ2-7, with 9 bases fitting TRBD2. Sequencing was done on a sample of peripheral blood. The CDR3 DNA is TGTGCCAGCAGTCGGGACCGACTAGCGCGGGGGGGGAAGCAGTACTTC. Protein product: CASSRDRLARGGKQYF.